The sequence of this T cell receptor beta chain was determined in a study of blood T cell repertoires in COVID-19. For the study at large: COVID-19 samples, acute and convalescent, were from the United States, Italy and Spain. T cells, B-cell-depleted T cells, or PBMCs supplied cDNA or gDNA.

As originally analysed: From reference gene primer amplification, estimates of nucleated cell counts were derived. Only in-frame clones appear in the TCRdb table, and some are missing; sequencing was by immunoSEQ multiplex PCR. The V and J calls and clone size come from that table; D and trimming were worked out from the DNA. The sample includes 200,000 to 300,000 clones, 88% of them seen just once. Germline V gene lookup returns CDR1 SGHTS and CDR2 YDEGEE. This CDR3 contains 17 residues. V was pared by 4 bases and J by 0 bases, with 17 bases between. Sequenced sample: peripheral blood. This chain links TRBV5-8 with TRBJ1-5, with unresolved D. This TCR came from a woman between 40 and 50 years old who had recovered from COVID-19. Here the CDR3 reads CASSRVARSDSNQPQHF. The CDR3 DNA reads TGTGCCAGCAGCCGGGTCGCGCGGAGCGATAGCAATCAGCCCCAGCATTTT. Based on the CDR3 plus reference TRBV5-8 and TRBJ1-5, the full variable domain is EAGVTQSPTHLIKTRGQQATLRCSPISGHTSVYWYQQALGLGLQFLLWYDEGEERNRGNFPPRFSGRQFPNYSSELNVNALELEDSALYLCASSRVARSDSNQPQHFGDGTRLSIL.